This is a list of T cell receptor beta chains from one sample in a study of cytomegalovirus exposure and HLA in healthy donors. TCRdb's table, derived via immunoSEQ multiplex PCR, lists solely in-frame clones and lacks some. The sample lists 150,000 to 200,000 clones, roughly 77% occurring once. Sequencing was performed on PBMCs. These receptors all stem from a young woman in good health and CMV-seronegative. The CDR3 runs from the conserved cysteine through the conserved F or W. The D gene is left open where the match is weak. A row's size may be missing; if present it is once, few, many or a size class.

CDR3: CAWIGWGQGEDTEAFF
DNA: TGTGCCTGGATAGGGTGGGGACAGGGAGAGGATACTGAAGCTTTCTTT
J: TRBJ1-1
V: TRBV30
D: TRBD1
size: NA

CDR3: CASSQGSRVNYGYTF
DNA: TGCGCCAGCAGCCAAGGTTCCAGGGTAAACTATGGCTACACCTTC
J: TRBJ1-2
V: TRBV4-1
D: NA
size: NA

CDR3: CASSLGGGGGSRTDTQYF
DNA: TGCGCCAGCAGCTTGGGAGGTGGGGGAGGATCCCGCACAGATACGCAGTATTTT
J: TRBJ2-3
V: TRBV5-1
D: NA
size: few

CDR3: CASSQDQGVRYEQYF
DNA: TGTGCCAGCAGCCAAGATCAAGGAGTACGCTACGAGCAGTACTTC
J: TRBJ2-7
V: TRBV4-2
D: NA
size: NA

CDR3: CASSSQGAQTDTQYF
DNA: TGTGCCAGCAGCTCCCAGGGGGCGCAAACAGATACGCAGTATTTT
J: TRBJ2-3
V: TRBV7-9
D: TRBD1
size: NA

CDR3: CASSSSTGYEQYF
DNA: TGTGCCAGCTCCTCTTCGACGGGCTACGAGCAGTACTTC
J: TRBJ2-7
V: TRBV18
D: NA
size: NA

CDR3: CASSQDRYHRFF
DNA: TGTGCCAGCAGCCAAGATCGGTACCATCGGTTCTTC
J: TRBJ2-1
V: TRBV14
D: NA
size: NA

CDR3: CASRESGSSYEQYF
DNA: TGTGCCAGCAGAGAGAGCGGGAGCTCCTACGAGCAGTACTTC
J: TRBJ2-7
V: TRBV25-1
D: TRBD2
size: NA

CDR3: CASNFRERSNQPQHF
DNA: TGTGCCAGCAACTTCAGGGAACGGAGCAATCAGCCCCAGCATTTT
J: TRBJ1-5
V: TRBV2
D: NA
size: NA

CDR3: CASSLMTGGPQHF
DNA: TGTGCCAGCAGCTTAATGACCGGGGGGCCCCAGCATTTT
J: TRBJ1-5
V: TRBV7-2
D: NA
size: few

CDR3: CASSDFPRGSNQPQHF
DNA: TGCGCCAGCAGCGACTTCCCCAGGGGAAGCAATCAGCCCCAGCATTTT
J: TRBJ1-5
V: TRBV5-1
D: NA
size: few

CDR3: CASSLATGGTEKLFF
DNA: TGTGCCAGCAGCTTAGCGACAGGGGGCACCGAAAAACTGTTTTTT
J: TRBJ1-4
V: TRBV7-2
D: TRBD1
size: NA

CDR3: CASSRLAGGSENIQYF
DNA: TGCGCCAGCAGCCGACTAGCGGGAGGGTCCGAAAACATTCAGTACTTC
J: TRBJ2-4
V: TRBV5-1
D: TRBD2
size: NA

CDR3: CASRNHRVVNSPLHF
DNA: TGTGCCAGCAGAAACCACAGGGTCGTCAATTCACCCCTCCACTTT
J: TRBJ1-6
V: TRBV28
D: NA
size: NA

CDR3: CASSVVSAGNSPLHF
DNA: TGTGCCAGCAGCGTAGTGTCAGCGGGGAATTCACCCCTCCACTTT
J: TRBJ1-6
V: TRBV9
D: NA
size: NA

CDR3: CASSLGRTAGAFF
DNA: TGTGCCAGCAGCTTAGGTCGGACAGCCGGAGCTTTCTTT
J: TRBJ1-1
V: TRBV11-2
D: NA
size: many

CDR3: CASRRDSLDLSSPLHF
DNA: TGTGCCAGCAGACGGGACAGCCTCGATTTAAGTTCACCCCTCCACTTT
J: TRBJ1-6
V: TRBV6-4
D: TRBD1
size: NA

CDR3: CAWRRPGLAETDTQYF
DNA: TGTGCCTGGAGGAGACCGGGACTAGCGGAAACAGATACGCAGTATTTT
J: TRBJ2-3
V: TRBV30
D: TRBD2
size: NA

CDR3: CASSLSGEVSGANVLTF
DNA: TGTGCCAGCAGTTTATCGGGGGAGGTCTCTGGGGCCAACGTCCTGACTTTC
J: TRBJ2-6
V: TRBV27
D: NA
size: NA

CDR3: CASSESGLAGINEQFF
DNA: TGCGCCAGCAGTGAGTCGGGACTAGCGGGCATCAATGAGCAGTTCTTC
J: TRBJ2-1
V: TRBV10-1
D: TRBD2
size: NA

CDR3: CASSSGGSNQPQHF
DNA: TGTGCCAGCAGCTCCGGGGGAAGCAATCAGCCCCAGCATTTT
J: TRBJ1-5
V: TRBV13
D: NA
size: NA

CDR3: CASSLRQNYEQYF
DNA: TGCGCCAGCAGCTTGCGACAGAACTACGAGCAGTACTTC
J: TRBJ2-7
V: TRBV5-1
D: NA
size: NA

CDR3: CAWSTFGGGYNEQFF
DNA: TGTGCCTGGAGTACCTTCGGGGGGGGGTACAATGAGCAGTTCTTC
J: TRBJ2-1
V: TRBV30
D: TRBD2
size: once

CDR3: CAWMRAADFSPLHF
DNA: TGTGCCTGGATGAGGGCAGCGGATTTTTCACCCCTCCACTTT
J: TRBJ1-6
V: TRBV30
D: NA
size: NA

CDR3: CASSLGRTSGRSTDTQYF
DNA: TGTGCCAGCAGCTTAGGTAGGACTAGCGGGAGAAGCACAGATACGCAGTATTTT
J: TRBJ2-3
V: TRBV7-9
D: TRBD2
size: NA

CDR3: CASSFNTGGSNEQFF
DNA: TGTGCCAGCAGCTTCAATACAGGGGGGTCCAATGAGCAGTTCTTC
J: TRBJ2-1
V: TRBV11-2
D: TRBD1
size: NA

CDR3: CAWRKRDPTWFF
DNA: TGTGCCTGGCGCAAGCGGGACCCAACGTGGTTCTTC
J: TRBJ2-1
V: TRBV30
D: TRBD2
size: NA

CDR3: CASSLSGITDTQYF
DNA: TGTGCCAGCAGCTTATCCGGGATCACAGATACGCAGTATTTT
J: TRBJ2-3
V: TRBV11-3
D: NA
size: NA

CDR3: CASREGQGLYEQYF
DNA: TGTGCCAGCAGGGAGGGACAGGGGCTTTACGAGCAGTACTTC
J: TRBJ2-7
V: TRBV6-1
D: TRBD1
size: NA

CDR3: CASSETGATNEKLFF
DNA: TGTGCCAGCAGCGAGACAGGGGCAACTAATGAAAAACTGTTTTTT
J: TRBJ1-4
V: TRBV2
D: TRBD1
size: NA

CDR3: CASSPQAGGPSAGELFF
DNA: TGTGCCAGCTCACCACAGGCGGGAGGGCCGTCGGCCGGGGAGCTGTTTTTT
J: TRBJ2-2
V: TRBV18
D: TRBD2
size: once

CDR3: CASSKSPLNEQYF
DNA: TGTGCCAGCAGCAAGAGTCCCCTAAACGAGCAGTACTTC
J: TRBJ2-7
V: TRBV11-3
D: NA
size: NA

CDR3: CASSRDAAGGFNEKLFF
DNA: TGTGCCAGTAGTAGGGACGCGGCAGGAGGGTTTAATGAAAAACTGTTTTTT
J: TRBJ1-4
V: TRBV19
D: NA
size: NA

CDR3: CASSLRLAGAGGELFF
DNA: TGTGCCAGCAGTTTACGGCTAGCGGGGGCCGGGGGGGAGCTGTTTTTT
J: TRBJ2-2
V: TRBV27
D: TRBD2
size: few

CDR3: CASSPEWGGGLNTQYF
DNA: TGCGCCAGCAGCCCCGAGTGGGGGGGCGGACTAAATACGCAGTATTTT
J: TRBJ2-3
V: TRBV4-1
D: NA
size: NA

CDR3: CASSLTGGFEGYTF
DNA: TGTGCCAGCAGTTTGACAGGGGGCTTTGAGGGCTACACCTTC
J: TRBJ1-2
V: TRBV6-5
D: TRBD1
size: few

CDR3: CASSLVSGNEQYF
DNA: TGTGCCAGCAGCCTTGTTAGCGGCAACGAGCAGTACTTC
J: TRBJ2-7
V: TRBV7-9
D: NA
size: NA

CDR3: CASSLRIGNQPQHF
DNA: TGTGCCAGCAGTTTGCGGATCGGCAATCAGCCCCAGCATTTT
J: TRBJ1-5
V: TRBV28
D: NA
size: NA

CDR3: CASSITGLLYEQYF
DNA: TGTGCCAGCAGTATAACAGGGTTACTCTACGAGCAGTACTTC
J: TRBJ2-7
V: TRBV7-9
D: NA
size: NA

CDR3: CASRIFSRPGLAGGSYNEQFF
DNA: TGTGCCAGCAGGATTTTCAGCCGACCGGGACTAGCGGGAGGGTCGTACAATGAGCAGTTCTTC
J: TRBJ2-1
V: TRBV27
D: TRBD2
size: NA

CDR3: CASSLVGGITGNTIYF
DNA: TGCGCCAGCAGCTTGGTTGGGGGGATCACTGGAAACACCATATATTTT
J: TRBJ1-3
V: TRBV5-1
D: NA
size: NA

CDR3: CASSGLGNEQFF
DNA: TGTGCCAGCAGCGGTCTCGGGAATGAGCAGTTCTTC
J: TRBJ2-1
V: TRBV7-9
D: NA
size: NA

CDR3: CASSRDRGRGKLFF
DNA: TGTGCCAGCAGCAGGGACAGGGGGAGAGGGAAACTGTTTTTT
J: TRBJ1-4
V: TRBV5-6
D: TRBD1
size: few

CDR3: CASSHPVDNEQFF
DNA: TGCGCCAGCAGCCACCCCGTTGACAATGAGCAGTTCTTC
J: TRBJ2-1
V: TRBV4-1
D: NA
size: NA

CDR3: CASRLESGPYEQYF
DNA: TGTGCCAGCAGGCTGGAATCTGGGCCCTACGAGCAGTACTTC
J: TRBJ2-7
V: TRBV5-4
D: NA
size: NA

CDR3: CASGLGDRDYGYTF
DNA: TGTGCTAGTGGTTTGGGGGACAGAGACTATGGCTACACCTTC
J: TRBJ1-2
V: TRBV12-5
D: TRBD1
size: NA

CDR3: CASSAEGAVGGYTF
DNA: TGTGCCAGCAGTGCCGAGGGTGCCGTCGGAGGCTACACCTTC
J: TRBJ1-2
V: TRBV6-4
D: NA
size: few

CDR3: CASSHGTSGTYEQYF
DNA: TGTGCCAGCAGCCACGGGACTAGCGGAACCTACGAGCAGTACTTC
J: TRBJ2-7
V: TRBV4-2
D: TRBD2
size: NA

CDR3: CASSLGQGTSPLHF
DNA: TGTGCCAGCAGCTTGGGACAGGGGACTTCACCCCTCCACTTT
J: TRBJ1-6
V: TRBV11-2
D: TRBD1
size: NA

CDR3: CASSPYLAGGNTQYF
DNA: TGTGCCAGCAGTCCTTATCTAGCGGGGGGAAATACGCAGTATTTT
J: TRBJ2-3
V: TRBV13
D: TRBD2
size: NA

CDR3: CASSRQGVLPNYGYTF
DNA: TGTGCCAGCAGCAGACAGGGAGTGCTCCCTAACTATGGCTACACCTTC
J: TRBJ1-2
V: TRBV27
D: TRBD1
size: NA

CDR3: CASSPGTGPYEQYF
DNA: TGTGCCAGCAGTCCCGGGACAGGCCCCTACGAGCAGTACTTC
J: TRBJ2-7
V: TRBV7-3
D: TRBD1
size: NA

CDR3: CASSPSAGGYQPQHF
DNA: TGTGCCAGCAGTCCCTCGGCAGGGGGCTATCAGCCCCAGCATTTT
J: TRBJ1-5
V: TRBV28
D: TRBD1
size: few

CDR3: CASSEAGTTPNYGYTF
DNA: TGTGCCAGCAGTGAAGCCGGGACAACTCCAAACTATGGCTACACCTTC
J: TRBJ1-2
V: TRBV6-1
D: NA
size: NA

CDR3: CSVWSSGFSYNEQFF
DNA: TGCAGCGTTTGGAGTAGCGGGTTCTCCTACAATGAGCAGTTCTTC
J: TRBJ2-1
V: TRBV29-1
D: TRBD2
size: few

CDR3: CASSYSLTGNTEAFF
DNA: TGTGCCAGCAGTTACTCGTTGACGGGTAACACTGAAGCTTTCTTT
J: TRBJ1-1
V: TRBV6-6
D: NA
size: NA